A selection of T cell receptor beta chains follows, all from one sample in a study of shared clonotypes between healthy human individuals. Repertoires were generated with immunoSEQ multiplex PCR, while TCRdb's copy carries only in-frame clones and drops some. Here the sample spans about 600,000 clones, roughly 79% being singletons. Sequencing used PBMCs. The receptors were sampled from a woman aged 35 to 49 in good health. Some clones in this sample may be carry-over from other donors' samples. Each CDR3 is given with its conserved first and last residue. Each record gives: J gene, V gene, D gene, clone size, CDR3 protein, CDR3 DNA. The D gene is left open where the match is weak. Not every row has a clone size; where given, it reads once, few, many or a size class.

>TRBJ2-7|TRBV5-1|TRBD1|few
CASSLVGTEYYEQYF
TGCGCCAGCAGCTTGGTAGGGACAGAATACTACGAGCAGTACTTC
>TRBJ2-2|TRBV5-1|NA|few
CASSPQFSGKRDTGELFF
TGCGCCAGCAGCCCCCAGTTCTCGGGTAAGCGAGACACCGGGGAGCTGTTTTTT
>TRBJ2-7|TRBV27|NA|NA
CASSLRIYYEQYF
TGTGCCAGCAGTTTACGGATTTACTACGAGCAGTACTTC
>TRBJ1-1|TRBV5-1|TRBD1|NA
CASSSETGSNTEAFF
TGCGCCAGCAGCTCTGAGACAGGGAGCAACACTGAAGCTTTCTTT
>TRBJ1-4|TRBV7-2|TRBD1|once
CASSYSRGPGEKLFF
TGTGCCAGCAGCTATTCCAGGGGGCCGGGGGAAAAACTGTTTTTT
>TRBJ2-7|TRBV7-2|NA|NA
CASSLRAPYEQYF
TGTGCCAGCAGCTTGAGGGCTCCGTACGAGCAGTACTTC
>TRBJ1-2|TRBV4-2|NA|few
CASSQDRAYGYTF
TGTGCCAGCAGCCAAGATAGAGCTTATGGCTACACCTTC
>TRBJ1-3|TRBV30|TRBD1|NA
CAWSQPTGAGNTIYF
TGTGCCTGGAGCCAACCCACAGGGGCTGGAAACACCATATATTTT
>TRBJ1-1|TRBV6-6|NA|many
CASSTRAFTEAFF
TGTGCCAGCAGTACTCGAGCTTTCACTGAAGCTTTCTTT
>TRBJ2-1|TRBV4-3|NA|NA
CASSQDREIEQFF
TGCGCCAGCAGCCAAGATCGGGAAATTGAGCAGTTCTTC
>TRBJ2-7|TRBV28|TRBD2|NA
CASKRIGNGGAGGEQYF
TGTGCCAGCAAGCGTATAGGCAACGGGGGAGCGGGAGGGGAGCAGTACTTC
>TRBJ2-2|TRBV6-1|TRBD1|once
CASRGRQGLTGELFF
TGTGCCAGCAGGGGGAGACAGGGATTGACCGGGGAGCTGTTTTTT
>TRBJ2-2|TRBV6-4|NA|NA
CASSEGRGGELFF
TGTGCCAGCAGTGAGGGTCGTGGCGGGGAGCTGTTTTTT
>TRBJ2-7|TRBV7-8|NA|NA
CASSLGQWKGEQYF
TGTGCCAGCAGCTTGGGGCAATGGAAGGGCGAGCAGTACTTC
>TRBJ2-7|TRBV2|TRBD2|NA
CASMTSGREKGQYF
TGTGCCAGCATGACTAGCGGGAGAGAGAAGGGGCAGTACTTC
>TRBJ1-5|TRBV2|NA|NA
CASSELRDSNQPQHF
TGTGCCAGCAGTGAATTGAGGGATAGCAATCAGCCCCAGCATTTT
>TRBJ2-3|TRBV18|TRBD1|NA
CASSLRQGTQYF
TGTGCCAGCTCACTGCGACAGGGTACGCAGTATTTT
>TRBJ2-7|TRBV29-1|TRBD1|NA
CGADGCGTGIPPNYEQYF
TGCGGCGCCGATGGTTGTGGGACAGGAATACCCCCCAACTACGAGCAGTACTTC
>TRBJ1-1|TRBV19|NA|NA
CASSIAVGDEAFF
TGTGCCAGTAGTATAGCTGTGGGTGACGAAGCTTTCTTT
>TRBJ2-3|TRBV28|NA|NA
CATLGTSTDTQYF
TGTGCCACCCTCGGGACTAGCACAGATACGCAGTATTTT
>TRBJ1-5|TRBV2|TRBD1|NA
CASSETGEDQPQHF
TGTGCCAGCAGTGAGACAGGGGAGGATCAGCCCCAGCATTTT
>TRBJ1-1|TRBV28|NA|NA
CASSLVLTEAFF
TGTGCCAGCAGTTTGGTATTGACTGAAGCTTTCTTT
>TRBJ2-5|TRBV30|TRBD2|NA
CAWNPGGPGETQYF
TGTGCCTGGAATCCGGGAGGGCCGGGGGAGACCCAGTACTTC
>TRBJ2-3|TRBV28|NA|NA
CSSRGPNTDTQYF
TGTTCATCGAGGGGACCTAACACAGATACGCAGTATTTT
>TRBJ2-4|TRBV7-2|TRBD2|NA
CASSNQAGGPTNIQYF
TGTGCCAGCAGCAACCAAGCGGGAGGGCCAACGAACATTCAGTACTTC
>TRBJ1-2|TRBV28|NA|NA
CASSLWGDYGYTF
TGTGCCAGCAGTTTGTGGGGTGACTATGGCTACACCTTC
>TRBJ1-3|TRBV4-3|NA|once
CASSQDSGYSGNTIYF
TGCGCCAGCAGCCAAGATTCGGGATACTCTGGAAACACCATATATTTT
>TRBJ2-7|TRBV2|NA|NA
CASSELPYEQYF
TGTGCAAGCAGTGAGTTGCCCTACGAGCAGTACTTC
>TRBJ1-1|TRBV7-8|NA|NA
CASSLRGDTEAFF
TGTGCCAGCAGCTTAAGGGGGGACACTGAAGCTTTCTTT
>TRBJ2-6|TRBV5-6|TRBD1|NA
CASSPTGIGANVLTF
TGTGCCAGCAGTCCGACAGGGATCGGGGCCAACGTCCTGACTTTC
>TRBJ2-1|TRBV29-1|TRBD2|NA
CSVWTRLYNEQFF
TGCAGCGTCTGGACTAGACTCTACAATGAGCAGTTCTTC
>TRBJ1-5|TRBV7-9|NA|NA
CASSLESSQPQHF
TGTGCCAGCAGCTTAGAAAGCAGTCAGCCCCAGCATTTT
>TRBJ1-4|TRBV20-1|NA|NA
CSASGVEKLFF
TGCAGTGCTTCGGGGGTTGAAAAACTGTTTTTT
>TRBJ2-3|TRBV6-4|NA|NA
CASSHRAGDTDTQYF
TGTGCCAGCAGTCACAGGGCGGGTGACACAGATACGCAGTATTTT
>TRBJ1-5|TRBV25-1|NA|NA
CASSDLGRGACSNQPQHF
TGTGCCAGCAGTGACCTAGGGCGGGGGGCGTGCAGCAATCAGCCCCAGCATTTT
>TRBJ2-3|TRBV27|NA|once
CASSFGRFSTDTQYF
TGTGCCAGCAGTTTCGGAAGGTTTAGCACAGATACGCAGTATTTT
>TRBJ1-5|TRBV15|TRBD1|NA
CATSRVGTGGDYSNQPQHF
TGTGCCACCAGCAGAGTCGGGACAGGGGGTGATTATAGCAATCAGCCCCAGCATTTT
>TRBJ2-2|TRBV29-1|NA|few
CGVKGGTNTGELFF
TGCGGCGTTAAAGGTGGGACGAACACCGGGGAGCTGTTTTTT
>TRBJ2-3|TRBV7-9|NA|NA
CASSLFGADTQYF
TGTGCCAGCAGCTTATTCGGGGCCGATACGCAGTATTTT
>TRBJ2-3|TRBV29-1|NA|NA
CSVTRGSTDTQYF
TGCAGCGTTACCCGCGGTAGCACAGATACGCAGTATTTT